The 26 T cell receptor beta chains below were found in one sample sequenced in a study of naive and memory T cell subsets. The treatment here: skin biopsy from PPD injection site in Mantoux-positive individual. Input was about 1 to 1,100 ng of DNase-treated total RNA without cell sorting. Blood and skin TCR RNA was reverse transcribed with alpha and beta constant primers. A single record per CDR3 protein comes from TCRdb applying MiXCR to the UMI-ligation and nested PCR reads. Altogether approximately 20,000 distinct CDR3 sequences are present, 8% to 10% being singletons, with the ten largest covering 6.8%. The sequenced sample was skin, obtained from a tuberculin skin test site. The receptors were sampled from an adult in good health.

This clonotype occurred many times. The V gene is TRBV16, the J gene TRBJ2-1, with 9 bases aligning to TRBD1. V shed 6 bases, J shed 4 bases, and the junction held 7 bases outside the gene matches. CDR1 is KGHSY, CDR2 FQNENV, per germline. This CDR3 spans 15 amino acids. CDR3 residues: CASSRGGQGYNEQFF. The CDR3 coding sequence is TGTGCCAGCAGTCGAGGGGGACAGGGTTACAATGAGCAGTTCTTC.

This clonotype was observed at least ten times. V and J are TRBV5-5 and TRBJ2-7; 7 bases match TRBD1. This CDR3 has 12 residues. In germline, CDR1 is SGHKS, CDR2 YYEKEE (reference sequence). Germline trimming cut 4 bases from V and 4 bases from J; bases unmatched to any gene: 2. The CDR3 nucleotides are TGTGCCAGCAGCGACAGGGTTTACGAGCAGTACTTC. Translated, it gives CASSDRVYEQYF.

V gene TRBV12-5 combines with J gene TRBJ2-1, with D maybe TRBD2 (6 bases). Germline CDR1 LGHNT, CDR2 FRNRAP. V was pared by 6 bases and J by 4 bases, with 10 bases between. The CDR3 is made up of 13 amino acids. Written as DNA, the CDR3 is TGTGCTAGTGGGAGTGGAGGGTACAATGAGCAGTTCTTC. Amino acids: CASGSGGYNEQFF.

This clonotype was found many times. The chain has TRBV5-5 and TRBJ2-3, with D tentatively TRBD1 (6 bases). This CDR3 contains 14 residues. CDR1 and CDR2 (germline): SGHKS, YYEKEE (reference sequence). V was clipped by 3 bases and J by 5 bases, with 13 bases between them. The CDR3 here is CASSWTTGIDTQYF. The CDR3 DNA sequence: TGTGCCAGCAGCTGGACAACAGGGATAGATACGCAGTATTTT.

There are a few counts of this clonotype. This could be a read error, since a much larger clone is one nucleotide away. The V and J genes are TRBV15 and TRBJ1-5; a possible D gene is TRBD1 (5 bases). This CDR3 comprises 17 residues. Trimming took 1 base from V and 6 from J, leaving 19 bases between them. The V gene's germline CDR1 is LNHNV and CDR2 YYDKDF (reference sequence). Here the CDR3 DNA reads TGTGCCACCAGCAGAGGGGACGGCTTGGGTTGGGGTCAGCCCCAGCATTTT. Its translation: CATSRGDGLGWGQPQHF. The full variable domain, rest sourced from reference TRBV15 and TRBJ1-5, is DAMVIQNPRYQVTQFGKPVTLSCSQTLNHNVMYWYQQKSSQAPKLLFHYYDKDFNNEADTPDNFQSRRPNTSFCFLDIRSPGLGDTAMYLCATSRGDGLGWGQPQHFGDGTRLSIL.

This clonotype was seen many times. V gene TRBV20-1 combines with J gene TRBJ2-1; the D call may be TRBD1 or TRBD2 (7 bases each). The germline V gene encodes CDR1 DFQATT and CDR2 SNEGSKA (reference sequence). Trimming took 5 bases from V and 1 from J, leaving 12 bases between them. This CDR3 is 14 amino acids long. CDR3 region: CSAAGGDSYNEQFF. The CDR3 bases are TGCAGTGCTGCAGGGGGGGATTCCTACAATGAGCAGTTCTTC.

At least ten counts were recorded for this clonotype. The chain uses TRBV10-1 and TRBJ2-3; D remains unclear. The CDR3 contains 13 residues. Germline CDR1 reads WNHNN; CDR2 reads SYGVQD (reference sequence). Deletions cut 0 bases from V and 3 bases from J, with 4 bases between. DNA for the CDR3: TGCGCCAGCAGTGAGTCGGCTACAGATACGCAGTATTTT. This sequence encodes CASSESATDTQYF.

CDR3 sequence (DNA): TGTGCCAGCAGTCCCGGGCCGTACCAAGAGACCCAGTACTTC. Translating gives CASSPGPYQETQYF. The chain uses TRBV12-3 or TRBV12-4 and TRBJ2-5; D call uncertain. With 5 bases removed from V and 0 bases from J, the gap between germline ends came to 10 bases. CDR3 size: 14 residues.

Regarding this clonotype: A much larger clone is a single base away; this may be a read error. The rearrangement links TRBV11-3 to TRBJ2-1, with 9 bases identical to TRBD2. Germline V CDR1 and CDR2: SGHNT, YENEEA. Trimming cost V 0 bases and J 8 bases; bases outside gene matches: 8. The CDR3 runs to 16 residues. CDR3 nucleotides: TGTGCCAGCAGCTTAGATGGGCGGGAGGGCCGCGATGAGCAGTTCTTC. Amino acids: CASSLDGREGRDEQFF.

This rearrangement joins TRBV10-3 to TRBJ1-5; D is possibly TRBD1 (5 bases). Looked up from germline, CDR1 is ENHRY and CDR2 is SYGVKD. Trimming removed 0 bases from V and 2 bases from J, with 11 bases in between. The CDR3 sequence is 16 residues long. This CDR3 reads CAISESVREGNQPQHF. The CDR3 DNA follows: TGTGCCATCAGTGAGTCGGTCAGGGAAGGCAATCAGCCCCAGCATTTT.

This clonotype showed up many times. J is TRBJ2-7 and V is TRBV11-2, with 9 bases aligning to TRBD2. This CDR3 has 15 residues. Germline CDR1 reads SGHAT; CDR2 reads FQNNGV. V shed 3 bases, J shed 2 bases, and the junction held 5 bases outside the gene matches. This CDR3 is CASSFGSGGTYEQYF. The DNA of the CDR3 is TGTGCCAGCAGCTTTGGTAGCGGGGGAACCTACGAGCAGTACTTC.

This clonotype came up many times. This chain joins TRBV7-9 and TRBJ2-7, with D possibly being TRBD1 (5 bases). V was trimmed by 3 bases and J by 4 bases, leaving 10 bases between them. This CDR3 contains 13 residues. Germline V gene sequence: CDR1 SEHNR, CDR2 FQNEAQ (reference sequence). CDR3 region: CASSFLTEYEQYF. The CDR3 bases are TGTGCCAGCAGCTTCCTGACAGAATACGAGCAGTACTTC.

This clonotype was seen only a few times. This chain joins TRBV27 and TRBJ2-5, with 9 bases matching TRBD2. The germline gives CDR1 MNHEY, CDR2 SMNVEV (reference sequence). The V gene end was trimmed by 7 bases and the J gene end by 4 bases; junction bases not matched to a gene: 7. CDR3 length: 14 amino acids. CDR3 residues: CASTERGATETQYF. CDR3 DNA sequence: TGTGCCAGCACTGAGCGGGGGGCCACAGAGACCCAGTACTTC.

By sample share, this clonotype is medium-sized. V gene TRBV6-2 or TRBV6-3 combines with J gene TRBJ2-2; the D gene is possibly TRBD1 (5 bases). The CDR3 has 16 amino acids. Germline CDR1 MNHEY, CDR2 SVGEGT. V was shortened by 7 bases and J by 6 bases, with 21 bases between the two germline ends. CDR3 in DNA: TGTGCCAGCATCCAGCCTAGGCAGGGAATATCCGGGGAGCTGTTTTTT. Its translation is CASIQPRQGISGELFF.

This clonotype was found many times. Mismatch with germline at one junction end may stem from a read error. This rearrangement joins TRBV20-1 to TRBJ2-7; D remains unclear. CDR3 length: 16 amino acids. Germline lookup yields CDR1 DFQATT and CDR2 SNEGSKA (reference sequence). CDR3 bases: TGCAGTGCTAGTTGGCAGGACGCCGAAAAACCTTACGCGCAGTACTTC. Translation gives CSASWQDAEKPYAQYF.

This clonotype was seen many times. This chain connects TRBV6-5 to TRBJ2-7, with a tentative D call TRBD2 (6 bases). V lost 6 bases and J 3 bases, leaving 12 bases between the germline ends. Germline CDR1 and CDR2: MNHEY and SVGAGI. CDR3 length: 13 residues. The CDR3 here is CASRASADYEQYF. The CDR3 DNA reads TGTGCCAGCAGGGCTAGCGCTGACTACGAGCAGTACTTC.

In its sample, this clonotype was seen many times. V usage is TRBV7-2 and J usage is TRBJ2-2; D unclear. The germline gives CDR1 SGHTA, CDR2 FQGNSA. The ends were cut back, 2 bases at V and 8 bases at J, with 3 bases in the middle. This CDR3 has 11 residues. As DNA, the CDR3 is TGTGCCAGCAGCTTATGTGGGGAGCTGTTTTTT. Translated, it gives CASSLCGELFF. The full variable domain, completed using reference TRBV7-2 and TRBJ2-2, is GAGVSQSPSNKVTEKGKDVELRCDPISGHTALYWYRQSLGQGLEFLIYFQGNSAPDKSGLPSDRFSAERTGGSVSTLTIQRTQQEDSAVYLCASSLCGELFFGEGSRLTVL.

This clonotype occurred a few times. V and J are TRBV5-6 and TRBJ2-7; possible D gene TRBD2, 6 bases. This CDR3 is 16 amino acids long. CDR1 and CDR2 (germline): SGHDT, YYEEEE. V was pared by 0 bases and J by 3 bases, with 16 bases between. DNA for the CDR3: TGTGCCAGCAGCTTGGTCGGAGACGGGACTTACTACGAGCAGTACTTC. Translated: CASSLVGDGTYYEQYF. Full variable domain (remainder filled in from reference TRBV5-6 and TRBJ2-7): DAGVTQSPTHLIKTRGQQVTLRCSPKSGHDTVSWYQQALGQGPQFIFQYYEEEERQRGNFPDRFSGHQFPNYSSELNVNALLLGDSALYLCASSLVGDGTYYEQYFGPGTRLTVT.

This clonotype occurred many times. The gene calls are TRBV18 and TRBJ2-5; the D gene is possibly TRBD2 (5 bases). The CDR3 totals 13 residues. Between the trimmed V and J ends, which lost 6 bases and 7 bases, there was a span of 15 bases. Germline lookup yields CDR1 KGHSH and CDR2 LQKENI. CDR3 sequence (DNA): TGTGCCAGCTCGCGAGGGCCCTCTCGGACCCAGTACTTC. Translated, it gives CASSRGPSRTQYF.

This clonotype showed up many times. This chain uses TRBV10-3 with TRBJ2-1; a weak D match, TRBD2 (6 bases). CDR1 is ENHRY and CDR2 is SYGVKD in the germline V gene. The CDR3 contains 17 residues. V lost 0 bases and J 2 bases, leaving 14 bases between the germline ends. The CDR3 sequence is CAISESLGRGPYNEQFF. For the CDR3, the DNA is TGTGCCATCAGTGAGTCCCTCGGGAGAGGTCCCTACAATGAGCAGTTCTTC.

This clonotype was seen repeatedly, ten times or more. This chain connects TRBV20-1 to TRBJ2-7, with 12 bases lining up with TRBD2. From germline, CDR1 is DFQATT and CDR2 SNEGSKA (reference sequence). The CDR3 is 14 residues long. With V trimmed by 4 bases and J by 6 bases, 7 bases remained unmatched. CDR3 coding DNA: TGCAGTGCTAACCCCCCGGGACTAGCGGGCGAGCAGTACTTC. Translated, it gives CSANPPGLAGEQYF.

Only one count was recorded for this clonotype. The rearrangement links TRBV5-5 to TRBJ1-1; maybe TRBD1 (5 bases). The CDR3 consists of 17 residues. The V gene's germline CDR1 is SGHKS and CDR2 YYEKEE (reference sequence). The V end was cut by 0 bases, the J end by 0 bases, with 15 bases between. The CDR3 DNA reads TGTGCCAGCAGCTTGGTGAGTGGGACGGCCATGAACACTGAAGCTTTCTTT. Its protein is CASSLVSGTAMNTEAFF. Together with reference TRBV5-5 and TRBJ1-1, the CDR3 gives the full variable domain: DAGVTQSPTHLIKTRGQQVTLRCSPISGHKSVSWYQQVLGQGPQFIFQYYEKEERGRGNFPDRFSARQFPNYSSELNVNALLLGDSALYLCASSLVSGTAMNTEAFFGQGTRLTVV.

This clonotype was counted ten times or more. This chain connects TRBV7-8 to TRBJ2-1, with 9 nucleotides matching TRBD2. CDR3 length: 15 amino acids. V dropped 8 bases and J dropped 7; count of bases not matched to a gene: 12. Germline CDR1 reads SGHVS; CDR2 reads FQNEAQ. The CDR3, as DNA: TGTGCCAGCGGGGAGTTAGCGGGAGCTTATAATGAGCAGTTCTTC. Protein: CASGELAGAYNEQFF.

J is TRBJ2-7 and V is TRBV10-2; D is unclear. The germline V gene has CDR1 WSHSY and CDR2 SAAADI. The V end was cut by 2 bases, the J end by 4 bases, with 9 bases between. The CDR3 spans 13 residues. CDR3 loop: CASSEGKRYEQYF. DNA for the CDR3: TGCGCCAGCAGTGAGGGCAAAAGGTACGAGCAGTACTTC.

Only a few counts were recorded for this clonotype. V is TRBV5-1 and J is TRBJ2-2; the D is unclear. Germline values: CDR1 SGHRS, CDR2 YFSETQ. V was cut by 4 bases and J by 0 bases, with 10 bases left in between. The CDR3 length is 15 residues. The CDR3 nucleotides are TGCGCCAGCAGCATTGCACTCACGAACACCGGGGAGCTGTTTTTT. Translated, it gives CASSIALTNTGELFF.

This clonotype was counted ten times or more. The V call is TRBV7-8, the J call TRBJ1-1, with D uncertain. V was pared by 0 bases and J by 3 bases, with 2 bases between. The germline gives CDR1 SGHVS, CDR2 FQNEAQ. The CDR3 is 12 residues long. CDR3 in amino acids: CASSLAHTEAFF. CDR3 DNA sequence: TGTGCCAGCAGCTTAGCTCACACTGAAGCTTTCTTT.